This record concerns one T cell receptor (beta chain) sequence. Antigen unknown. The source of the sample is a study of siplizumab effects on memory and regulatory T cells. Regarding the study as a whole: Naive T cells looked more diverse than memory cells and looked like major alloresponse contributors. Proliferating Tregs taken from siplizumab cultures were not shown to have a confirmed suppressive function. Alloreactive sequences from unstimulated CD4+ memory cells fell significantly with siplizumab. Proliferating clones, CD4+ or CD8+, lacked an assignable naive or memory phenotype in roughly 80-97% of cases.

Generated by immunoSEQ multiplex PCR, the TCRdb table keeps only in-frame clones and is missing some. Altogether around 100,000 clones are present, 94% being singletons, with the ten largest covering approximately 0.66%. The CDR3 runs to 12 residues. Trimming at V came to 6 bases and at J to 3 bases, leaving 1 base not matched to a gene. The germline V gene has CDR1 LNHDA and CDR2 SQIVND (reference sequence). The V gene is TRBV19, the J gene TRBJ2-7; 8 positions match TRBD2. Source material: Tregs sorted from blood. The sequence was obtained from a human donor in good health. CDR3 amino acids: CASSGRDYEQYF. CDR3 nucleotide sequence: TGTGCCAGTAGCGGGAGGGACTACGAGCAGTACTTC.